This T cell receptor (beta chain) was identified in a study of blood T cell repertoires in COVID-19 (dated by TCRdb to about 2020). For the wider study: Samples from collaborators originated in the United States, Italy and Spain and spanned both the acute and convalescent phases of COVID-19. The repertoires were released in a freely available public database intended as a resource for research on the immune response to SARS-CoV-2. Nearly every sample came with metadata listing a de-identified subject ID, COVID-19 status, age in years and sex. The dataset comprised deeply sampled blood TCRbeta repertoires from subjects exposed to, actively infected with, or recovered from COVID-19. The material from the prospective study consisted of cDNA or gDNA derived from T cells, B-cell-depleted T cells, or PBMCs. Where available, HLA class I and class II types were obtained from metadata supplied by the sample provider rather than from assay-based typing. The samples were drawn from two sources: the first 160 participants of the ongoing ImmuneRACE study, and over 1,000 subjects contributed by 6 global collaborators.

Details on this clone: Its recognized antigen is unknown. The record has no base qualities; no much larger clone is one base away.

Findings and caveats that apply to the study as a whole: The quantity of clinical and demographic metadata differed by source and by participant and was supplied without curation.

TCRbeta CDR3 regions were amplified from genomic DNA by means of the immunoSEQ Assay, a bias-controlled multiplex PCR. Regarding the original processing steps: The number of nucleated cells in each sample was estimated from the amplification of reference gene primers within the assay. To quantify the absolute abundance of each unique TCRbeta CDR3 rearrangement, sequence reads were collapsed and filtered. For each sample, productive Simpson clonality was calculated by taking the square root of Simpson's diversity index across productive rearrangements. Not all clones reach the TCRdb copy of this immuneACCESS table, which keeps in-frame sequences only. Checked studies attribute under half of the gap to unresolved V genes and leave the rest unexplained. D and trimming come from the DNA, and the V and J calls and clone size come from that table. Recorded for this sample are 130,000 or so clones; around 80% of them occurred a single time. The top ten hold about 12% of the sample.

The germline V gene sets CDR1 to SGHRS and CDR2 to YFSETQ. From the cysteine up to the phenylalanine, the CDR3 has a length of 15 residues. Only CDR3 DNA is held: 45 bases, read in frame from base 1. The V and J ends are trimmed by 1 base and 5 bases, leaving 15 bases between them. Each collaborating institution followed its own protocols to collect whole blood in K2EDTA tubes. For TCRbeta analysis, collaborators shipped samples in one of three forms: frozen whole blood, isolated PBMCs, or DNA extracted from either of those sample types. The chain employs TRBV5-1 and TRBJ2-5; matching of 5 bases hints at TRBD2 as the D gene. The TCR originated in a woman aged 55-75 years with acute or convalescent COVID-19. Input material: peripheral blood. The DNA reads as follows: TGCGCCAGCAGCTTGCCGGGGTCAGATCGGGAGACCCAGTACTTC. Translated, this is CASSLPGSDRETQYF.